These 28 T cell receptor beta chains were all obtained from the same sample, sequenced in a study of blood T cell repertoires in COVID-19. Generated by immunoSEQ multiplex PCR, the TCRdb table keeps only in-frame clones and is missing some. The table lists 200,000 to 250,000 clones, approximately 91% of them singletons. Sequenced: peripheral blood. Source of these receptors: a man between 50 and 59 years old with COVID-19, enrolled during active disease.

This CDR3 reads CASRPADTYTEAFF. In DNA, the CDR3 is TGTGCCAGCAGGCCGGCGGACACATACACTGAAGCTTTCTTT. The chain has TRBV27 and TRBJ1-1, with a possible D match to TRBD1 (5 bases). The CDR3 is 14 amino acids. V was pared by 6 bases and J by 3 bases, with 14 bases between. The germline V gene has CDR1 MNHEY and CDR2 SMNVEV (reference sequence).

This clone was detected only once. The chain couples TRBV30 to TRBJ1-2; D gene uncertain. The V gene's germline CDR1 is GTSNPN and CDR2 SVGIG (reference sequence). The V and J ends lost 4 bases and 2 bases respectively, with 11 bases between them. The CDR3 runs 13 residues. CDR3 residues: CAWISGGNYGYTF. For the CDR3, the DNA is TGTGCCTGGATTTCCGGCGGGAACTATGGCTACACCTTC.

V usage is TRBV27 and J usage is TRBJ1-4; 7 bases line up with TRBD1. Looked up from germline, CDR1 is MNHEY and CDR2 is SMNVEV (reference sequence). J gave up 2 bases and V 8 bases, and 2 bases lay outside the gene matches. The CDR3 totals 13 residues. The CDR3 here is CASAGQTNEKLFF. CDR3 in DNA: TGTGCCAGCGCGGGACAGACTAATGAAAAACTGTTTTTT.

Only one count was recorded for this clone. This chain connects TRBV28 to TRBJ2-3; 7 nucleotides agree with TRBD2. Per germline, CDR1 MDHEN and CDR2 SYDVKM. The CDR3 consists of 17 residues. V shed 5 bases and J 1 base; nucleotides not matched to a gene: 12. The CDR3 region has the DNA TGTGCCAGCAGTCCAGACTGGAGCGGGGCAGGCACAGATACGCAGTATTTT. Its protein is CASSPDWSGAGTDTQYF.

This chain uses TRBV27 with TRBJ1-5; 9 bases align to TRBD1. The V and J ends lost 4 bases and 6 bases, in that order; junction bases with no gene match: 13. Germline CDR1 MNHEY, CDR2 SMNVEV (reference sequence). The CDR3 length is 17 residues. CDR3 amino acids: CASSSLTGTGYGQPQHF. CDR3 DNA sequence: TGTGCCAGCAGTTCCCTCACCGGGACAGGGTATGGTCAGCCCCAGCATTTT.

This chain joins TRBV6-6 and TRBJ1-6; the D gene is possibly TRBD1 (5 bases). V lost 4 bases to trimming and J lost 7 bases, with 8 bases between them. Germline values: CDR1 MNHNY, CDR2 SVGAGI (reference sequence). The CDR3 is made up of 13 amino acids. This chain's CDR3 is CASSWEGNSPLHF. CDR3 coding DNA: TGTGCCAGCAGTTGGGAGGGGAATTCACCCCTCCACTTT.

The chain links TRBV10-3 to TRBJ1-6, with D hard to call. The V end was cut by 0 bases, the J end by 5 bases, with 5 bases between. This CDR3 is 14 amino acids long. The germline V gene encodes CDR1 ENHRY and CDR2 SYGVKD. The CDR3 DNA reads TGTGCCATCAGTGAGTCGGCCAATAATTCACCCCTCCACTTT. Protein sequence: CAISESANNSPLHF.

This clone has just one count. This chain joins TRBV3-1 (or the pseudogene TRBV3-2) and TRBJ2-5; 7 nucleotides align to TRBD1. Losses at the gene ends were 0 bases for V and 5 bases for J; bases not matched to a gene: 12. Germline V CDR1 and CDR2: LGHDT, YNNKEL (reference sequence). The CDR3 consists of 17 residues. Here the CDR3 reads CASSQDFETGRGETQYF. CDR3 DNA sequence: TGTGCCAGCAGCCAAGATTTCGAGACAGGGCGTGGGGAGACCCAGTACTTC.

The rearrangement uses TRBV7-2 and TRBJ2-6; TRBD2 matches at 8 bases. Germline lookup yields CDR1 SGHTA and CDR2 FQGNSA. J lost 0 bases, V lost 5 bases, and 9 bases had no gene match. The CDR3 is 18 residues long. CDR3 protein: CASSPRISGSSGANVLTF. Here the CDR3 DNA reads TGTGCCAGCAGCCCTAGGATCAGCGGGAGCTCTGGGGCCAACGTCCTGACTTTC.

The rearrangement uses TRBV6-5 and TRBJ2-2; tentative D call: TRBD2 (5 bases). Per the germline V gene, CDR1 is MNHEY and CDR2 is SVGAGI. Trimming pared 10 bases from V and 1 base from J, leaving 13 bases between. The CDR3 contains 14 residues. The CDR3 spells CAIQREGNTGELFF. The CDR3 DNA sequence: TGTGCCATACAGCGCGAGGGGAACACCGGGGAGCTGTTTTTT.

This clone was found once. The V gene is TRBV12-3 or TRBV12-4, the J gene TRBJ2-5; no firm D call. V lost 6 bases, J lost 5 bases, and 10 bases lay in between. The CDR3 sequence is 12 residues long. In DNA form, the CDR3 reads TGTGCCAGCAGCCTGATAGAGGAGACCCAGTACTTC. The encoded protein is CASSLIEETQYF.

The chain employs TRBV4-1 and TRBJ2-1; 9 positions match TRBD1. Germline assignment: CDR1 MGHRA and CDR2 YSYEKL. With 2 bases clipped from V and 4 bases from J, the junction kept 3 bases outside the gene matches. The CDR3 is 15 residues long. The CDR3 DNA reads TGCGCCAGCAGCCAAATACAGGGGGCATACAATGAGCAGTTCTTC. Its protein product is CASSQIQGAYNEQFF.

The rearrangement uses TRBV5-4 and TRBJ2-2; D perhaps matches TRBD2 (5 bases). The CDR3 covers 15 residues. Germline V gene lookup returns CDR1 SGHNT and CDR2 YYREEE (reference sequence). With 3 bases removed from V and 4 bases from J, the gap between germline ends came to 13 bases. The CDR3 sequence is CASSSPPGTTGELFF. The CDR3 bases are TGTGCCAGCAGCTCACCCCCGGGAACCACCGGGGAGCTGTTTTTT.

The rearrangement links TRBV29-1 to TRBJ1-1; TRBD1 aligns across 8 bases. CDR3 length equals 15 residues. Germline CDR1 SQVTM, CDR2 ANQGSEA. The trim removed 6 bases at V and 1 base at J, leaving 10 bases unmatched. The CDR3 region has the DNA TGCAGCGTGCGTGCCGTAGGGACAGGGAACACTGAAGCTTTCTTT. This encodes CSVRAVGTGNTEAFF.

V and J are TRBV2 and TRBJ2-5, with 10 nucleotides matching TRBD2. CDR1 SNHLY and CDR2 FYNNEI come from the germline V gene. The CDR3 sequence is 15 residues long. V lost 0 bases, J lost 7 bases, and 5 bases stayed unmatched. CDR3 bases: TGTGCCAGCAGTGAAGCGCTGAGCGGGGGGGGGACCCAGTACTTC. It encodes CASSEALSGGGTQYF.

The V gene is TRBV6-5, the J gene TRBJ2-3, with D perhaps matching TRBD2 (6 bases). Germline lookup yields CDR1 MNHEY and CDR2 SVGAGI. The CDR3 is 16 residues long. Between the trimmed V and J ends, which lost 0 bases and 1 base, there was a span of 11 bases. The CDR3 nucleotides read TGTGCCAGCAGTTACTCGAGGGGAGGCGGCACAGATACGCAGTATTTT. Its translation: CASSYSRGGGTDTQYF.

V and J are TRBV9 and TRBJ1-2; D is perhaps TRBD1 (5 bases). The CDR3 consists of 15 residues. V lost 0 bases, J lost 6 bases, and 15 bases lay in between. Germline loops: CDR1 SGDLS, CDR2 YYNGEE. This chain's CDR3 is CASSVDWGQGDGYTF. In nucleotides, the CDR3 is TGTGCCAGCAGCGTAGATTGGGGCCAGGGCGATGGCTACACCTTC.

The chain links TRBV2 to TRBJ1-4; 7 bases map to TRBD1. Germline-derived CDR1 and CDR2 are SNHLY and FYNNEI. V gave up 5 bases and J gave up 0 bases; unmatched junction bases: 3. This CDR3 is built from 15 residues. The CDR3 coding sequence is TGTGCCAGCAGTAGGGACAGCTCAACTAATGAAAAACTGTTTTTT. Translation gives CASSRDSSTNEKLFF. The complete variable domain, with remaining parts taken from reference TRBV2 and TRBJ1-4, reads EPEVTQTPSHQVTQMGQEVILRCVPISNHLYFYWYRQILGQKVEFLVSFYNNEISEKSEIFDDQFSVERPDGSNFTLKIRSTKLEDSAMYFCASSRDSSTNEKLFFGSGTQLSVL.

This chain links TRBV18 with TRBJ1-1; 8 bases align to TRBD1. Trimming cost V 5 bases and J 1 base; bases outside gene matches: 9. Germline V gives CDR1 KGHSH, CDR2 LQKENI. The CDR3 sequence is 16 residues long. DNA of the CDR3: TGTGCCAGCTCATCTAAACGGACAGGGTCGAACACTGAAGCTTTCTTT. Amino acid sequence: CASSSKRTGSNTEAFF.

The table lists this clone with a count of one. The chain links TRBV7-2 to TRBJ1-2; the match to TRBD1 covers 9 bases. Germline loops: CDR1 SGHTA, CDR2 FQGNSA. The ends lost 4 bases at V and 0 bases at J; junction bases unmatched: 3. The CDR3 runs 15 residues. The CDR3: CASSSGTGPNYGYTF. The CDR3 nucleotides read TGTGCCAGCAGCTCCGGGACAGGGCCTAACTATGGCTACACCTTC. The full variable domain, with the rest looked up from reference TRBV7-2 and TRBJ1-2, is GAGVSQSPSNKVTEKGKDVELRCDPISGHTALYWYRQSLGQGLEFLIYFQGNSAPDKSGLPSDRFSAERTGGSVSTLTIQRTQQEDSAVYLCASSSGTGPNYGYTFGSGTRLTVV.

V is TRBV6-5 and J is TRBJ2-2, with 9 positions matching TRBD2. Germline CDR1 reads MNHEY; CDR2 reads SVGAGI. Unmatched junction bases numbered 3, after V lost 2 bases and J lost 2 bases. CDR3 length equals 16 residues. The CDR3 sequence: CASSYRAGGNTGELFF. CDR3 bases: TGTGCCAGCAGTTACAGAGCGGGAGGTAACACCGGGGAGCTGTTTTTT.

This sequence joins TRBV6-5 and TRBJ2-2, with 10 bases lining up with TRBD2. V lost 5 bases and J lost 1; bases outside the gene matches: 1. Germline CDR1 is MNHEY and CDR2 is SVGAGI. CDR3 length: 15 amino acids. CDR3 nucleotides: TGTGCCAGCAGTAGGACTAGCGGGAACACCGGGGAGCTGTTTTTT. Amino acids: CASSRTSGNTGELFF.

The rearrangement links TRBV5-1 to TRBJ2-3, with a tentative D call TRBD2 (6 bases). The V end lost 1 base, the J end lost 4 bases, and 10 bases lay between the germline ends. Germline V gives CDR1 SGHRS, CDR2 YFSETQ. The CDR3 runs 14 residues. CDR3: CASSLNGGADTQYF. In DNA form, the CDR3 reads TGCGCCAGCAGCTTGAACGGGGGTGCAGATACGCAGTATTTT.

The chain links TRBV19 to TRBJ2-7; 10 bases line up with TRBD1. The CDR3 is 15 amino acids. The V gene's germline CDR1 is LNHDA and CDR2 SQIVND (reference sequence). The junction had 9 bases not matched to a gene; V was cut back by 6 bases and J by 4 bases. DNA of the CDR3: TGTGCCAGTAGCCCAGGAGGGACAGGGGAATACGAGCAGTACTTC. Protein sequence: CASSPGGTGEYEQYF.

V is TRBV7-2 and J is TRBJ1-5; tentatively, D is TRBD1 (5 bases). Trimming removed 6 bases from V and 1 base from J, with 16 bases in between. Germline-derived CDR1 and CDR2 are SGHTA and FQGNSA. The CDR3 has 16 residues. Here the CDR3 reads CASRRSGSGSNQPQHF. The CDR3, as DNA: TGTGCCAGCAGACGTTCAGGGTCAGGGAGCAATCAGCCCCAGCATTTT.

CDR3 coding DNA: TGTGCCAGCAGCTTGGGACAGGGGTCAACTAATGAAAAACTGTTTTTT. Translated, it gives CASSLGQGSTNEKLFF. This chain uses TRBV5-4 with TRBJ1-4; 8 bases are a match to TRBD1. V trimming: 0 bases; J trimming: 0 bases; junction bases outside the gene matches: 1. The CDR3 has 16 residues. Germline loops: CDR1 SGHNT, CDR2 YYREEE (reference sequence).

The V and J genes are TRBV7-9 and TRBJ1-6; 9 nucleotides line up with TRBD1. Germline V CDR1 and CDR2: SEHNR, FQNEAQ (reference sequence). This CDR3 is 16 amino acids long. V lost 5 bases, J lost 14 bases, and 16 bases stayed unmatched. CDR3 in DNA: TGTGCCAGCAGCCGCCCCGGGACAGGGCTAACTGGGGCCCTCCACTTT. As protein: CASSRPGTGLTGALHF.

This sequence joins TRBV10-3 and TRBJ2-2; D might be TRBD2 (5 bases). The V end was cut by 3 bases, the J end by 6 bases, with 11 bases between. The CDR3 runs to 14 residues. The germline V gene encodes CDR1 ENHRY and CDR2 SYGVKD. This chain's CDR3 is CAISDGSGAGELFF. CDR3 coding DNA: TGTGCCATCAGTGACGGTTCCGGGGCCGGGGAGCTGTTTTTT.